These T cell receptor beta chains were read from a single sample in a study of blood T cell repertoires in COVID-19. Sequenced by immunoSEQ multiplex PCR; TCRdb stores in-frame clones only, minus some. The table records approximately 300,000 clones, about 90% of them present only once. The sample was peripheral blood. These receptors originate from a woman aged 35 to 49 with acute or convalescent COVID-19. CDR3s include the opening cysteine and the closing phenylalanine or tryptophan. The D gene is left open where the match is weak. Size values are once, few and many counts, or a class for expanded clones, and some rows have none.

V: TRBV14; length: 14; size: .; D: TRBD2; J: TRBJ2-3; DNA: TGTGCCAGCAGCCAAGGAGCGGGGGCCTATACGCAGTATTTT; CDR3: CASSQGAGAYTQYF
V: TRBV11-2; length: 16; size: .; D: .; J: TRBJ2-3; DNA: TGTGCCAGCAGCTTAGGAACTAGGAGTTTGACAGATACGCAGTATTTT; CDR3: CASSLGTRSLTDTQYF
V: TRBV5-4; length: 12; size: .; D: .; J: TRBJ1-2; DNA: TGTGCCAGCAGCCCGCGGGGCTACGGCTACACCTTC; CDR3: CASSPRGYGYTF
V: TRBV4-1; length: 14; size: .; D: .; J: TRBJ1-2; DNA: TGCGCCAGCACCCTCGAAAGGGGCCCCTATGGCTACACCTTC; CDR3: CASTLERGPYGYTF
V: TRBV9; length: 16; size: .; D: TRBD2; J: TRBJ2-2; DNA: TGTGCCAGCAGCGCCCAGACTAGCGGGGTTACCGGGGAGCTGTTTTTT; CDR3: CASSAQTSGVTGELFF
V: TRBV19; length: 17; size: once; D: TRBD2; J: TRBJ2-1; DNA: TGTGCCAGTAGTCCCCTAGCGACTAGCGGGGGGAGATATGAGCAGTTCTTC; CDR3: CASSPLATSGGRYEQFF
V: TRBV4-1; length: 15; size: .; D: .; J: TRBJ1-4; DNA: TGCGCCAGCAGACAAACTTTTGCAACTAATGAAAAACTGTTTTTT; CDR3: CASRQTFATNEKLFF
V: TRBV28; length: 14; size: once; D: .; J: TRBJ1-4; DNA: TGTGCCAGCAGACCGGGATCAACTAATGAAAAACTGTTTTTT; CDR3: CASRPGSTNEKLFF
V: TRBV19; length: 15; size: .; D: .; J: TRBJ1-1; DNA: TGTGCCAGTAGTATAGGAGCGGCCGCCGGGACTGAAGCTTTCTTT; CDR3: CASSIGAAAGTEAFF
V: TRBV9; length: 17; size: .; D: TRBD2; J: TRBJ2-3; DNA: TGTGCCAGCAGCGCCTCCCCTAGCGGGGAGAACACAGATACGCAGTATTTT; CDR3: CASSASPSGENTDTQYF
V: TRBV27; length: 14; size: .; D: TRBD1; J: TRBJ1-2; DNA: TGTGCCAGCAGCAGAACTACAGGGGTTGGAGGCTACACCTTC; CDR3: CASSRTTGVGGYTF
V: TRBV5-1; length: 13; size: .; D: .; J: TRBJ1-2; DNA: TGCGCCAGCAGCTCCCCGGGGGGGTATGGCTACACCTTC; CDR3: CASSSPGGYGYTF
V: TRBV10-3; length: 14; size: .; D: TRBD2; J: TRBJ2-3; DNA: TGTGCCATCAGTGACGGGACTAGCCTTGATACGCAGTATTTT; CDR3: CAISDGTSLDTQYF
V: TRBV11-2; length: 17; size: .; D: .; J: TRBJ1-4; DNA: TGTGCCAGCAGCTTAATCGCGGGGCAGTCAACTAATGAAAAACTGTTTTTT; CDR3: CASSLIAGQSTNEKLFF
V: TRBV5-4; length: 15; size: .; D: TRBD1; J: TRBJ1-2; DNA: TGTGCCAGCAGCGCGCCGACAGGGAATCACTATGGCTACACCTTC; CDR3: CASSAPTGNHYGYTF
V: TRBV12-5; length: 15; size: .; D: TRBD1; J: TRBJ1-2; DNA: TGTGCTAGTGGTCCCCCGGGACAGGGAGGAGGAGGCTACACCTTC; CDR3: CASGPPGQGGGGYTF
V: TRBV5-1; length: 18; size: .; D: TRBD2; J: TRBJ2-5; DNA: TGCGCCAGCAGCTTCCCTAAACGGGTAGCGGGGCAACAAGAGACCCAGTACTTC; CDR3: CASSFPKRVAGQQETQYF
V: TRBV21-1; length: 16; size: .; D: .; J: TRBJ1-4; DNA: TGTGCCAGCAGCAACCTCCCAGGACAGAATAATGAAAAACTGTTTTTT; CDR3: CASSNLPGQNNEKLFF
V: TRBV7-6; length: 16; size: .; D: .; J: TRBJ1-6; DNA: TGTGCCAGCAGCTTAATTCCGGCTGGTGAGGCTTCACCCCTCCACTTT; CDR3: CASSLIPAGEASPLHF
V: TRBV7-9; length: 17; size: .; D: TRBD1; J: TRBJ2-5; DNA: TGTGCCAGCAGCTTGAGGCGGGACAGGGGGAGGAGAGAGACCCAGTACTTC; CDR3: CASSLRRDRGRRETQYF
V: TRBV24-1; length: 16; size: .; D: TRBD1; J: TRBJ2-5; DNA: TGTGCCACCAGTGATGGGTACGGACAGGATCGAGAGACCCAGTACTTC; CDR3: CATSDGYGQDRETQYF
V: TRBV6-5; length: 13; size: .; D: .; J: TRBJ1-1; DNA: TGTGCCAGCAGTCAAAAAATGAACACTGAAGCTTTCTTT; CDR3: CASSQKMNTEAFF
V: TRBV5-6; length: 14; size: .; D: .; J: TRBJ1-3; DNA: TGTGCCAGCAGCTTTAGTCCCTCTGGAAACACCATATATTTT; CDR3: CASSFSPSGNTIYF
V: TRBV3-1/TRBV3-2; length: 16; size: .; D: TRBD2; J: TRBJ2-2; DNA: TGTGCCAGCAGCCGGGGGACTATTCCGAACACCGGGGAGCTGTTTTTT; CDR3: CASSRGTIPNTGELFF
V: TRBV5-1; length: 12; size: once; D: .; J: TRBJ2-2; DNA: TGCGCCAGCAGCTTCAGCGCCGGGGAGCTGTTTTTT; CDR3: CASSFSAGELFF
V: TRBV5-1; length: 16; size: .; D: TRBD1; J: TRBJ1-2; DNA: TGCGCCAGCAGCTCGGGGACAGGAAAAGGGGCTTATGGCTACACCTTC; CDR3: CASSSGTGKGAYGYTF
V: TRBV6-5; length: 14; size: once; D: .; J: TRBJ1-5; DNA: TGTGCCAGCAGCGCCGGGACACTTAATCAGCCCCAGCATTTT; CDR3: CASSAGTLNQPQHF
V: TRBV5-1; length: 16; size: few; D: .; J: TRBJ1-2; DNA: TGCGCCAGCAGCTTGGCGACCACAGCCATAAACTATGGCTACACCTTC; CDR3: CASSLATTAINYGYTF
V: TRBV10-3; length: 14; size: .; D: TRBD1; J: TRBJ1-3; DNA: TGTGCCATCAGAAAGGACAGGGGAGGAAACACCATATATTTT; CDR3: CAIRKDRGGNTIYF
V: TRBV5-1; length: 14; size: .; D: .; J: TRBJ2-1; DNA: TGCGCCAGCAGCTTTAGGGGGAAACACAATGAGCAGTTCTTC; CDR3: CASSFRGKHNEQFF
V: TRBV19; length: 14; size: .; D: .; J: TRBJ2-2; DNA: TGTGCCAGTAACAAGGGGGTCGGGACCGGGGAGCTGTTTTTT; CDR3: CASNKGVGTGELFF
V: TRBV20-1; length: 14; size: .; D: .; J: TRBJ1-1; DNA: TGCAGTGCTAGTGTTTCGGGGTCCAGCACTGAAGCTTTCTTT; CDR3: CSASVSGSSTEAFF
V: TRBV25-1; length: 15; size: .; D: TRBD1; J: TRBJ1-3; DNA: TGTGCCAGCAGTGATGGTAGACAGGGGCGAAACACCATATATTTT; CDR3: CASSDGRQGRNTIYF
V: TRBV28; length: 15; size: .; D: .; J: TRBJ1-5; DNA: TGTGCCAGCAAAGGCATCGGGAGCGACAATCAGCCCCAGCATTTT; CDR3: CASKGIGSDNQPQHF
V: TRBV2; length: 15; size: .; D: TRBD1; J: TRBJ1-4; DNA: TGTGCCAGCACCGAACCCGGACAGGGGAATGAAAAACTGTTTTTT; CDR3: CASTEPGQGNEKLFF
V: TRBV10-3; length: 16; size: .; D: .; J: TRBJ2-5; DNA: TGTGCCATCAGCGACCGGAGGGCGGAGTACCAAGAGACCCAGTACTTC; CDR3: CAISDRRAEYQETQYF
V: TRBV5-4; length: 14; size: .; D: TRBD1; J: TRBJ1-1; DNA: TGTGCCAGCAGCACCGGGACAGGGGTTTCTGAAGCTTTCTTT; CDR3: CASSTGTGVSEAFF
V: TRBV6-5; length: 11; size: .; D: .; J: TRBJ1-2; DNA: TGTGCCAGCGGGGGGGGTTATGGCTACACCTTC; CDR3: CASGGGYGYTF
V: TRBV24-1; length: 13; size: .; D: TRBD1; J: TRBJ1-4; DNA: TGTGCCACCAGGGGGACAGTCTTTGAAAAACTGTTTTTT; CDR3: CATRGTVFEKLFF
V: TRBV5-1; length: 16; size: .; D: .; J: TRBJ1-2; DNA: TGCGCCAGCAGCTTGTATTTTGAGGGTTCCGGGGAGGGCTACACCTTC; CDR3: CASSLYFEGSGEGYTF
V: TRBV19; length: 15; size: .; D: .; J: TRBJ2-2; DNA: TGTGCCAGTAATTGGGGCAGGATGAACACCGGGGAGCTGTTTTTT; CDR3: CASNWGRMNTGELFF
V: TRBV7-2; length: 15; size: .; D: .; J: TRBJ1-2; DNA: TGTGCCAGCAGCTTTTACCAGGGGCAAGGGTATGGCTACACCTTC; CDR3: CASSFYQGQGYGYTF
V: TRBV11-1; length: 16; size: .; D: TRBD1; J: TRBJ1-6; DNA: TGTGCCAGCAGCTATAGGGGGACAGGGAACAATTCACCCCTCCACTTT; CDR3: CASSYRGTGNNSPLHF
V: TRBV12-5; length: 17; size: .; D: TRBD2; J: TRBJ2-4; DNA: TGTGCTAGTGGTTTGAGGTCTTGGGGTGGCGGGGGAAACATTCAGTACTTC; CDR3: CASGLRSWGGGGNIQYF
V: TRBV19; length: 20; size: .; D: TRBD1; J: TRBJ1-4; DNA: TGTGCCAGTAGTATAGATGGTCCGGCAGGGGGCTTAGGGACTAATGAAAAACTGTTTTTT; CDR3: CASSIDGPAGGLGTNEKLFF
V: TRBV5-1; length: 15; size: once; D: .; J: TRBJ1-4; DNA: TGCGCCAGCAGCCCTTACAGGCGGACTAATGAAAAACTGTTTTTT; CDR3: CASSPYRRTNEKLFF
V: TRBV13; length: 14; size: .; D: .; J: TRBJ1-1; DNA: TGTGCCAGCAGCTTCGGGTCTCGGAACACTGAAGCTTTCTTT; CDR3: CASSFGSRNTEAFF
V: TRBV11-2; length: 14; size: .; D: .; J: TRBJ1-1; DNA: TGTGCCAGCAGCGAAAAAAGCGGTGGCACTGAAGCTTTCTTT; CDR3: CASSEKSGGTEAFF
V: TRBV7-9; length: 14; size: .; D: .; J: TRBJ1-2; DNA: TGTGCCAGCAGCTTAGGAATCCAGTACTATGGCTACACCTTC; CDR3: CASSLGIQYYGYTF
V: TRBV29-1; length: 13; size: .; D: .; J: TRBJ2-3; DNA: TGCAGCGCCCCCGCCCAGCGTGGGGATACGCAGTATTTT; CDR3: CSAPAQRGDTQYF
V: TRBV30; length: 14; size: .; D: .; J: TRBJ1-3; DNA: TGTGCCTGGGGGGCAGGGGACCCTGGAAACACCATATATTTT; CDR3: CAWGAGDPGNTIYF
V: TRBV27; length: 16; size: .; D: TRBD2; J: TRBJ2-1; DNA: TGTGCCAGCAGTTTAATCGGTACTAGCGGAGTCAATGAGCAGTTCTTC; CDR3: CASSLIGTSGVNEQFF
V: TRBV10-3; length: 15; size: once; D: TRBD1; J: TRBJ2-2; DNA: TGTGCCATCAGGGAGACAGGGCGGAACACCGGGGAGCTGTTTTTT; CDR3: CAIRETGRNTGELFF